These 26 T cell receptor beta chains share one sample of origin, sequenced in a study of Tregs in tolerant kidney transplant recipients. TCRdb keeps only in-frame clones here, not all; method: immunoSEQ multiplex PCR. This repertoire includes around 30,000 clones. Related graft donors supplied nonmyeloablative bone marrow transplants, and mixed chimerism was transient. The sequences come from CD4+ T cells from blood (PBMCs), collected 24 months after the transplant. The receptor set was obtained from a human patient who received a combined kidney and bone marrow transplant. A subset of T cells may come from the graft donor.

About this clone itself: With the read ending 3 residues before the CDR3 end, the germline J gene is used to fill in that end. The chain links TRBV2 to TRBJ1-2; 8 nucleotides align to TRBD1. This CDR3 has 12 amino acids. The V gene's germline CDR1 is SNHLY and CDR2 FYNNEI. V was pared by 6 bases and J by 4 bases, with 1 base of the junction left unmatched. The part of the CDR3 DNA that was read is TGTGCCAGCAGCCAGGGGGCCTATGGC. Protein product: CASSQGAYG. The CDR3, in full, reads CASSQGAYGYTF.

In regard to this clone: The read terminates 3 residues before the CDR3 end, so the remaining end is supplied by the germline J gene. The chain has TRBV19 and TRBJ1-3; no definite D call. This CDR3 spans 16 amino acids. Germline V CDR1 and CDR2: LNHDA, SQIVND (reference sequence). V lost 3 bases and J lost 2, with 14 bases in between. The CDR3 here is CASSIGRTDAGNTIYF. CDR3 bases read: TGTGCCAGTAGTATCGGAAGGACTGACGCTGGAAACACC.

The CDR3 loop reads CSAKHTDNEKLFF. Partial CDR3 DNA: TGCAGTGCCAAGCATACCGATAATGAAAAA. V is TRBV20-1 and J is TRBJ1-4, with D uncertain. The missing CDR3 end, 3 residues past where the read stops, is filled in from the germline J gene. Per the germline V gene, CDR1 is DFQATT and CDR2 is SNEGSKA (reference sequence). V dropped 6 bases and J dropped 4 bases, with 12 bases sitting between them. This CDR3 spans 13 amino acids.

Note on this clone: The CDR3 end falls 3 residues outside the read, so it is completed with the germline J gene. V gene TRBV12-3 or TRBV12-4 combines with J gene TRBJ1-6; 9 bases match TRBD1. The J segment lost 5 bases and the V segment lost 5 bases, leaving 4 bases of the junction unmatched. This CDR3 has 15 amino acids. The CDR3: CASSHRDRDNSPLHF. Incomplete CDR3 DNA: TGTGCCAGCAGTCACCGGGACAGGGATAATTCACCC.

As for this clone: With the read ending 3 residues before the CDR3 end, the germline J gene is used to fill in that end. The chain couples TRBV5-1 to TRBJ2-2; no definite D call. V gave up 2 bases and J gave up 1 base, with 6 bases separating them. Looked up from germline, CDR1 is SGHRS and CDR2 is YFSETQ. This CDR3 contains 14 residues. This chain's CDR3 is CASSFPGNTGELFF. The DNA read from the CDR3 is TGCGCCAGCAGCTTCCCAGGGAACACCGGGGAG.

Concerning this clone itself: The DNA ends 3 residues before the CDR3 does, and the rest of the CDR3 is filled in from the germline J gene. The chain links TRBV30 to TRBJ1-1, with TRBD1 matching over 7 bases. This CDR3 comprises 13 residues. V trimming: 4 bases; J trimming: 5 bases; junction bases outside the gene matches: 7. CDR1 is GTSNPN, CDR2 SVGIG, per germline (reference sequence). CDR3 DNA (partial): TGTGCCTGGACGGGACAGTTTCAAACTGAA. Translated: CAWTGQFQTE. The CDR3 in full is CAWTGQFQTEAFF.

A word on this clone: The CDR3 end falls 3 residues outside the read, so it is completed with the germline J gene. This chain links TRBV20-1 with TRBJ2-1; 11 positions match TRBD2. CDR3 length equals 16 residues. J lost 6 bases, V lost 1 base, and 8 bases had no gene match. Germline V gives CDR1 DFQATT, CDR2 SNEGSKA (reference sequence). The part of the CDR3 DNA that was read is TGCAGTGCTAGAGTTTTGACTAGCGGGATTGTCAATGAG. Its protein product is CSARVLTSGIVNE. The full CDR3 protein is CSARVLTSGIVNEQFF.

Details on this clone: The CDR3 end lies 3 residues beyond the end of the read and is filled in from the germline J gene. The rearrangement links TRBV5-6 to TRBJ1-1; TRBD1 might be the D (6 bases). The CDR3 length is 13 residues. CDR1 SGHDT and CDR2 YYEEEE come from the germline V gene. The CDR3 spells CASSLGWGTEAFF. CDR3 DNA, as far as it was read: TGTGCCAGCAGCTTGGGGTGGGGGACAGAA.

The CDR3 protein is CASIPGGSRVNEQFF. The part of the CDR3 DNA that was read is TGTGCCAGCATTCCGGGAGGGTCGCGGGTCAATGAG. The rearrangement joins TRBV6-2 or TRBV6-3 to TRBJ2-1; 8 positions match TRBD2. The CDR3 goes on 3 residues after the read ends, and that part is filled in from the germline J gene. The CDR3 has 15 residues. In germline, CDR1 is MNHEY, CDR2 SVGEGT. The J segment lost 6 bases and the V segment lost 7 bases, leaving 11 bases of the junction unmatched.

In terms of frequency, this clone is medium-sized. Read sequence stops 3 residues before the CDR3 end, and the germline J gene provides the missing end. The chain is built from TRBV2 and TRBJ1-1; possible D gene TRBD1, 5 bases. CDR3 length equals 14 residues. Germline-derived CDR1 and CDR2 are SNHLY and FYNNEI. V lost 4 bases and J lost 5, with 14 bases in between. The sequenced part of the CDR3 DNA is TGTGCCAGCAGTGTAGACAGCGGGAGGACTGAA. Encoded protein: CASSVDSGRTE. The CDR3, in full, reads CASSVDSGRTEAFF.

In regard to this clone: With the read ending 3 residues before the CDR3 end, the germline J gene is used to fill in that end. The V call is TRBV6-2 or TRBV6-3, the J call TRBJ2-5; the match to TRBD2 covers 11 bases. The CDR3 has 17 residues. The V gene end was trimmed by 2 bases and the J gene end by 5 bases; junction bases not matched to a gene: 10. CDR1 MNHEY and CDR2 SVGEGT come from the germline V gene. The CDR3 DNA, read in part, is TGTGCCAGCAGTTACCCGGGACTAGCGGCCCTGGCGGAGACC. Translating gives CASSYPGLAALAET. From start to end, the CDR3 is CASSYPGLAALAETQYF.

Of note for this clone: The CDR3 is cut off 3 residues early in the read; its end comes from the germline J gene. V is TRBV5-1 and J is TRBJ2-5, with TRBD2 matching 7 bases. J was trimmed by 3 bases and V by 0 bases; bases with no gene match: 2. There are 14 residues in the CDR3. Looked up from germline, CDR1 is SGHRS and CDR2 is YFSETQ. CDR3 DNA (partial): TGCGCCAGCAGCTTGGGGCGGGAGAAAGAGACC. Amino acid sequence: CASSLGREKET. The CDR3 in its entirety is CASSLGREKETQYF. The variable domain in full, completed from reference TRBV5-1 and TRBJ2-5, reads KAGVTQTPRYLIKTRGQQVTLSCSPISGHRSVSWYQQTPGQGLQFLFEYFSETQRNKGNFPGRFSGRQFSNSRSEMNVSTLELGDSALYLCASSLGREKETQYFGPGTRLLVL.

CDR3: CASSFGQGTDTQYF. CDR3 DNA, as far as it was read: TGTGCCAGCAGCTTTGGACAGGGGACAGATACG. This chain connects TRBV5-6 to TRBJ2-3; 9 bases agree with TRBD1. The CDR3 end lies 3 residues beyond the end of the read and is filled in from the germline J gene. This CDR3 has 14 residues. The V and J ends lost 2 bases and 3 bases, in that order; junction bases with no gene match: 1. Germline V CDR1 and CDR2: SGHDT, YYEEEE.

The sequenced CDR3 bases are TGTGCCAGCTCACCATTTTTGGAGACAGACTTGAAATCG. Encoded protein: CASSPFLETDLKS. The whole CDR3 reads CASSPFLETDLKSQYF. The rearrangement links TRBV18 to TRBJ2-3; D is possibly TRBD1 (5 bases). The read ends 3 residues early relative to the CDR3; the germline J gene fills the gap. The CDR3 contains 16 residues. Germline CDR1 is KGHSH and CDR2 is LQKENI.

As to this clone: The read comes to an end 3 residues before the CDR3 does, leaving the germline J gene to fill in the end. The chain combines TRBV5-1 with TRBJ2-3; the match to TRBD1 covers 7 bases. Trimming at V came to 1 base and at J to 1 base, leaving 3 bases not matched to a gene. The CDR3 loop spans 15 amino acids. Germline CDR1 is SGHRS and CDR2 is YFSETQ. The CDR3 sequence is CASSLYGQGTDTQYF. The sequenced CDR3 bases are TGCGCCAGCAGCTTGTATGGACAGGGCACAGATACG.

In regard to this clone: The read terminates 3 residues ahead of where the CDR3 ends, so the germline J gene completes it. The chain employs TRBV12-3 or TRBV12-4 and TRBJ1-2; tentative D call: TRBD1 (5 bases). The CDR3 extends over 12 amino acids. The part of the CDR3 DNA that was read is TGTGCCAGCAGTTTAGTAGGGGTCGGC. Amino acid sequence: CASSLVGVG. The full CDR3 is CASSLVGVGYTF.

Concerning this clone itself: The read stops 3 residues short of the end of the CDR3; the missing end is completed from the germline J gene. V usage is TRBV29-1 and J usage is TRBJ2-5; 10 positions agree with TRBD2. The CDR3 covers 14 residues. Per the germline V gene, CDR1 is SQVTM and CDR2 is ANQGSEA. The junction had 4 bases not matched to a gene; V was cut back by 4 bases and J by 2 bases. The sequenced part of the CDR3 DNA is TGCAGCGTTGTCGGACTAGCGGTTCAAGAGACC. This sequence encodes CSVVGLAVQET. The entire CDR3 protein is CSVVGLAVQETQYF.

Worth noting for this clone: Read coverage stops 3 residues before the CDR3 terminus; the germline J gene supplies the remainder. This rearrangement joins TRBV20-1 to TRBJ2-1; TRBD1 agrees at 10 bases. Germline assignment: CDR1 DFQATT and CDR2 SNEGSKA (reference sequence). The CDR3 sequence is 15 residues long. J was trimmed by 9 bases and V by 6 bases; bases with no gene match: 14. CDR3 amino acids: CSARPWGQGLVEQFF. CDR3 DNA (partial): TGCAGTGCCCGACCCTGGGGACAGGGGTTGGTTGAG.

Comment on this clone: The observed sequence ends 3 residues before the CDR3 terminus, with the missing tail filled in from the germline J gene. V gene TRBV7-9 combines with J gene TRBJ2-5; D might be TRBD1 (5 bases). Germline CDR1 is SEHNR and CDR2 is FQNEAQ (reference sequence). CDR3 length equals 14 residues. Trimming removed 3 bases at V and 5 bases at J, with 13 bases between. CDR3 DNA (partial): TGTGCCAGCAGCTTTGGGGCCGGTGGGGAGACC. Residues: CASSFGAGGET. The whole CDR3 sequence is CASSFGAGGETQYF.

As regards this clone: The read terminates 3 residues ahead of where the CDR3 ends, so the germline J gene completes it. This chain uses TRBV7-8 with TRBJ1-1; D is unclear. This CDR3 spans 11 amino acids. Trimming removed 7 bases from V and 3 bases from J, with 6 bases in between. CDR1 is SGHVS and CDR2 is FQNEAQ in the germline V gene. CDR3 in amino acids: CASKLDTEAFF. The sequenced CDR3 bases are TGTGCCAGCAAACTAGACACTGAA. The full variable domain, completed using reference TRBV7-8 and TRBJ1-1, is GAGVSQSPRYKVAKRGQDVALRCDPISGHVSLFWYQQALGQGPEFLTYFQNEAQLDKSGLPSDRFFAERPEGSVSTLKIQRTQQEDSAVYLCASKLDTEAFFGQGTRLTVV.

In the case of this clone: The read terminates 3 residues before the CDR3 end, so the remaining end is supplied by the germline J gene. This chain joins TRBV7-2 and TRBJ2-3, with D possibly TRBD1 on 6 matching bases. This CDR3 contains 15 residues. The germline V gene has CDR1 SGHTA and CDR2 FQGNSA. Trimming cost V 1 base and J 3 bases, with 11 bases left between them. The sequenced CDR3 bases are TGTGCCAGCAGCTTAGTACAGGGAGAAACAGATACG. It specifies CASSLVQGETDT. The CDR3 as a whole reads CASSLVQGETDTQYF.

Regarding this clone: From the germline J gene comes the end of the CDR3, since the read stops 3 residues before it. This chain connects TRBV6-1 to TRBJ2-4; D ambiguous. Germline V gene sequence: CDR1 MNHNS, CDR2 SASEGT. The CDR3 extends over 12 amino acids. This CDR3 reads CASSEVSTFQYF. The CDR3 bases that were read are TGTGCCAGCAGTGAGGTTTCTACCTTT.

CDR3 DNA (partial): TGTGCCAGCTCTGAACACTCCAGGGGACAGGGGTTTGAGAGCACTGAA. This codes for CASSEHSRGQGFESTE. In full, the CDR3 reads CASSEHSRGQGFESTEAFF. The chain is built from TRBV18 and TRBJ1-1; 10 bases map to TRBD1. The read ends 3 residues early relative to the CDR3; the germline J gene fills the gap. V gave up 6 bases and J gave up 4 bases; unmatched junction bases: 20. The CDR3 runs 19 residues. Germline V gene data show CDR1 as KGHSH and CDR2 as LQKENI.

Details on this clone: The read terminates 3 residues before the CDR3 end, so the remaining end is supplied by the germline J gene. The chain recombines TRBV7-3 with TRBJ2-2; possibly TRBD1 for D (6 bases). The CDR3 is 16 residues long. Trimming cost V 5 bases and J 4 bases, with 17 bases left between them. CDR1 is SGHTA and CDR2 is FQGTGA in the germline V gene. The CDR3 here is CASSPNHRDTTGELFF. Incomplete CDR3 DNA: TGTGCCAGCAGCCCGAACCACCGGGACACCACCGGGGAG.

On this clone itself: Read data end 3 residues before the CDR3 end; the end is taken from the germline J gene. This chain connects TRBV7-3 to TRBJ2-4; 8 bases align to TRBD1. Germline V gene data show CDR1 as SGHTA and CDR2 as FQGTGA. With V trimmed by 1 base and J by 9 bases, 2 bases remained unmatched. CDR3 length: 13 residues. CDR3 in amino acids: CASSLMTGAIQYF. The DNA read from the CDR3 is TGTGCCAGCAGCTTAATGACAGGGGCCATT. The full variable domain, in which reference TRBV7-3 and TRBJ2-4 provide the parts outside the CDR3, is GAGVSQTPSNKVTEKGKYVELRCDPISGHTALYWYRQSLGQGPEFLIYFQGTGAADDSGLPNDRFFAVRPEGSVSTLKIQRTERGDSAVYLCASSLMTGAIQYFGAGTRLSVL.

The CDR3 loop reads CSARITGTGELFF. The DNA read from the CDR3 is TGCAGTGCTAGGATCACAGGGACCGGGGAG. The chain is built from TRBV20-1 and TRBJ2-2, with TRBD1 as a possible D gene (6 bases). The read ends 3 residues shy of where the CDR3 ends; the end is completed using the germline J gene. Germline CDR1 is DFQATT and CDR2 is SNEGSKA (reference sequence). This CDR3 is 13 amino acids long. The V end was cut by 3 bases, the J end by 5 bases, with 10 bases between.